These 7 T cell receptor beta chains originate from one sample sequenced in a study of blood T cell repertoires in COVID-19 (TCRdb year 2020). The library was generated by the immunoSEQ multiplex PCR assay. TCRdb provides this immuneACCESS table in a form limited to in-frame rearrangements. Some clones are lacking; in checked studies, under half of them reflect an unresolved V gene, and why the rest are absent is not known. The sample records under 300,000 clones, about 85% of which are singletons. The leading ten clones occupy under 3.5% of the sample. Sequences were obtained from PBMCs or T cells enriched from blood (not recorded which). The receptor set was obtained from a woman between 50 and 59 years old who had recovered from COVID-19.

This chain joins TRBV4-1 and TRBJ1-2; D uncertain. V shed 0 bases and J shed 7 bases, with 21 bases lying between them. CDR1 and CDR2 (germline): MGHRA, YSYEKL. The CDR3 spans 17 residues. As DNA, the CDR3 is TGCGCCAGCAGCCAAGAGTGGGCCCCTGGCAGGTCAGGTGGCTACACCTTC. Its translation is CASSQEWAPGRSGGYTF.

The chain joins TRBV4-1 to TRBJ1-2; 9 bases line up with TRBD1. Trimming removed 2 bases from V and 5 bases from J; junction bases left unmatched: 3. The CDR3 loop spans 14 amino acids. The V gene's germline CDR1 is MGHRA and CDR2 YSYEKL. The CDR3 DNA is TGCGCCAGCAGCCAACCCGGGACAGGGTATGGCTACACCTTC. It specifies CASSQPGTGYGYTF.

This chain uses TRBV7-9 with TRBJ2-5; D remains ambiguous. The V end lost 0 bases, the J end lost 7 bases, and 12 bases lay between the germline ends. The CDR3 is made up of 14 amino acids. Germline V gives CDR1 SEHNR, CDR2 FQNEAQ (reference sequence). CDR3 protein: CASSLAREEVTQYF. The CDR3 region has the DNA TGTGCCAGCAGCTTAGCTCGCGAAGAGGTGACCCAGTACTTC.

The chain is built from TRBV6-5 and TRBJ2-7, with 10 bases that match TRBD2. J gave up 3 bases and V 2 bases, and 4 bases lay outside the gene matches. The germline V gene encodes CDR1 MNHEY and CDR2 SVGAGI. The CDR3 has 15 amino acids. The CDR3 DNA sequence: TGTGCCAGCAGTTACACGGGACTAGCGAACTACGAGCAGTACTTC. It translates to CASSYTGLANYEQYF.

The sample holds one count of this clone. The chain is built from TRBV28 and TRBJ2-1; D call uncertain. In germline, CDR1 is MDHEN, CDR2 SYDVKM. V lost 6 bases and J 4 bases, leaving 13 bases between the germline ends. CDR3 size: 14 residues. The CDR3 nucleotides read TGTGCCAGCAGGCTCTATGCCGCATACAATGAGCAGTTCTTC. Translation: CASRLYAAYNEQFF.

This sequence joins TRBV6-5 and TRBJ2-7; 8 nucleotides agree with TRBD1. The CDR3 covers 13 residues. Germline V gene data show CDR1 as MNHEY and CDR2 as SVGAGI. V lost 3 bases to trimming and J lost 6 bases; unmatched junction nucleotides: 4. The CDR3 loop reads CASSYSGGGEQYF. The CDR3 region has the DNA TGTGCCAGCAGTTATTCAGGGGGCGGCGAGCAGTACTTC.

The chain uses TRBV7-3 and TRBJ2-6; D gene ambiguous. This CDR3 contains 18 residues. The germline CDR1 and CDR2 sequences are SGHTA and FQGTGA. Trimming removed 1 base at V and 1 base at J, with 14 bases between. In DNA form, the CDR3 reads TGTGCCAGCAGCTTAATAAGTCAGGCCTTTTCTGGGGCCAACGTCCTGACTTTC. This codes for CASSLISQAFSGANVLTF.